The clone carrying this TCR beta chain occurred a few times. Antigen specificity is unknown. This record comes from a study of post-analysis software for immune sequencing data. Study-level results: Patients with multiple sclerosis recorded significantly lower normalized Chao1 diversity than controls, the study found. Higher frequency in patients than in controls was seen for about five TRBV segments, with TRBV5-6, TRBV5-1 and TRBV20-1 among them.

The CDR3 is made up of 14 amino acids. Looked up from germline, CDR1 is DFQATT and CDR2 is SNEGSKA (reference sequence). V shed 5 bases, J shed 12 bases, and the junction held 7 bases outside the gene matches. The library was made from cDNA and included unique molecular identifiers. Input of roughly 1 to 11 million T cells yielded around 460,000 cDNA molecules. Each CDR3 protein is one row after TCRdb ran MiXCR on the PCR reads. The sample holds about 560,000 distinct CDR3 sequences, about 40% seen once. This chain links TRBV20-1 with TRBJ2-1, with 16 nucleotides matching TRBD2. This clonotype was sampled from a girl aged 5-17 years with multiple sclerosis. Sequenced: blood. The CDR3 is CSAPGLAGGRRQFF. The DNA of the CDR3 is TGCAGTGCTCCGGGACTAGCGGGGGGGCGGCGGCAGTTCTTC.